The next 29 T cell receptor beta chains were all read from a single sample in a study of blood T cell repertoires in COVID-19. TCRdb's table, derived via immunoSEQ multiplex PCR, lists solely in-frame clones and lacks some. The table lists 95,000 to 100,000 clones, around 84% of them singletons. Sequencing input: peripheral blood. Receptors originate from a woman between 70 and 85 years old with active or convalescent COVID-19.

CDR3 bases: TGCGCCAGCAGCCAAGAGTTACAGGCATATGGCTACACCTTC. Translating gives CASSQELQAYGYTF. The rearrangement links TRBV4-3 to TRBJ1-2; possible D gene TRBD1, 5 bases. CDR1 and CDR2 from the germline V gene are LGHNA and YSLEER. The CDR3 runs to 14 residues. The ends were cut back, 0 bases at V and 5 bases at J, with 10 bases in the middle.

The sample holds one count of this clone. The V and J genes are TRBV5-1 and TRBJ1-1; a weak D match, TRBD1 (5 bases). V was trimmed by 5 bases and J by 2 bases, leaving 16 bases between them. The germline CDR1 and CDR2 sequences are SGHRS and YFSETQ. The CDR3 runs to 15 residues. Here the CDR3 DNA reads TGCGCCAGCAGTACCTTGGGGGGATTTAACACTGAAGCTTTCTTT. This gives the protein CASSTLGGFNTEAFF.

This chain joins TRBV6-2 or TRBV6-3 and TRBJ1-6; 8 positions match TRBD1. CDR3 length: 17 residues. With 6 bases clipped from V and 0 bases from J, the junction kept 7 bases outside the gene matches. The germline CDR1 and CDR2 sequences are MNHEY and SVGEGT. The CDR3, as DNA: TGTGCCAGCAGCCGGGACAGGCGGAGCTCCTATAATTCACCCCTCCACTTT. Its translation is CASSRDRRSSYNSPLHF.

The chain has TRBV6-1 and TRBJ2-1; D might be TRBD2 (5 bases). This CDR3 comprises 15 residues. V lost 2 bases and J lost 11, with 19 bases in between. Germline V gene data show CDR1 as MNHNS and CDR2 as SASEGT. The CDR3: CASSESGGWSGKQFF. In DNA, the CDR3 is TGTGCCAGCAGTGAAAGTGGTGGGTGGAGCGGCAAGCAGTTCTTC.

CDR3 in amino acids: CASSLASGNTGELFF. The CDR3 nucleotides read TGTGCCAGCAGCTTGGCTAGCGGGAACACCGGGGAGCTGTTTTTT. This chain joins TRBV7-9 and TRBJ2-2; 7 bases are shared with TRBD2. Germline V lookup: CDR1 SEHNR, CDR2 FQNEAQ (reference sequence). This CDR3 spans 15 amino acids. Losses at the gene ends were 3 bases for V and 1 base for J; bases not matched to a gene: 2. The variable domain in full, with the rest retrieved from reference TRBV7-9 and TRBJ2-2, is DTGVSQNPRHKITKRGQNVTFRCDPISEHNRLYWYRQTLGQGPEFLTYFQNEAQLEKSRLLSDRFSAERPKGSFSTLEIQRTEQGDSAMYLCASSLASGNTGELFFGEGSRLTVL.

This chain uses TRBV4-3 with TRBJ2-7, with TRBD2 as a possible D gene (5 bases). CDR1 and CDR2 from the germline V gene are LGHNA and YSLEER. CDR3 length: 16 residues. V was cut by 0 bases and J by 4 bases, with 16 bases left in between. The chain's CDR3 is CASSQDSRGSIYEQYF. The CDR3 region has the DNA TGCGCCAGCAGCCAAGATTCCCGTGGGAGTATATACGAGCAGTACTTC.

This chain links TRBV19 with TRBJ2-1; 8 nucleotides agree with TRBD2. Trimming cost V 3 bases and J 6 bases; bases outside gene matches: 10. The germline V gene encodes CDR1 LNHDA and CDR2 SQIVND (reference sequence). This CDR3 contains 16 residues. Written as DNA, the CDR3 is TGTGCCAGTAGTATTCCGCCGGGACTAGTACCCAATGAGCAGTTCTTC. As protein: CASSIPPGLVPNEQFF.

This rearrangement joins TRBV5-1 to TRBJ2-1, with D hard to call. Germline V CDR1 and CDR2: SGHRS, YFSETQ. Trimming stripped 3 bases from V and 1 base from J, with 8 bases between. The CDR3 is 14 residues long. For the CDR3, the DNA is TGCGCCAGCAGCTCTTCCAGATCCTACAATGAGCAGTTCTTC. Protein sequence: CASSSSRSYNEQFF.

The chain recombines TRBV6-2 or TRBV6-3 with TRBJ1-6; unclear D gene. Germline V gene sequence: CDR1 MNHEY, CDR2 SVGEGT. Trimming took 6 bases from V and 10 from J, leaving 22 bases between them. This CDR3 is built from 16 residues. The CDR3 nucleotides read TGTGCCAGCAGCCGAACTGTTCACGGGGATAGATCACCCCTCCACTTT. It translates to CASSRTVHGDRSPLHF.

The chain employs TRBV7-2 and TRBJ2-1, with 9 bases lining up with TRBD2. Germline lookup yields CDR1 SGHTA and CDR2 FQGNSA. With 5 bases clipped from V and 4 bases from J, the junction kept 6 bases outside the gene matches. The CDR3 has 15 residues. The CDR3 region has the DNA TGTGCCAGCAGCCGTAGCGGGGGTGTTTACAATGAGCAGTTCTTC. It translates to CASSRSGGVYNEQFF.

The rearrangement joins TRBV5-5 to TRBJ1-2, with 8 bases identical to TRBD1. Per the germline V gene, CDR1 is SGHKS and CDR2 is YYEKEE (reference sequence). The V segment lost 2 bases and the J segment 8 bases; nucleotides outside the gene matches: 5. CDR3 length: 13 amino acids. The CDR3 bases are TGTGCCAGCAGCTTCCCAGGGGGCGAAGGCTACACCTTC. Amino acid sequence: CASSFPGGEGYTF.

The chain joins TRBV18 to TRBJ1-3; no clear D. V was pared by 2 bases and J by 1 base, with 15 bases between. The CDR3 sequence is 17 residues long. Germline CDR1 is KGHSH and CDR2 is LQKENI. The CDR3 DNA follows: TGTGCCAGCTCACCAACGTGGGCGGGAGCTTCTGGAAACACCATATATTTT. Translation: CASSPTWAGASGNTIYF.

The rearrangement joins TRBV5-1 to TRBJ2-3; D possibly corresponds to TRBD1 (5 bases). Trimming removed 3 bases at V and 0 bases at J, with 11 bases between. This CDR3 has 15 amino acids. CDR1 and CDR2 (germline): SGHRS, YFSETQ. The CDR3 reads CASSSRTTSTDTQYF. The CDR3 nucleotides are TGCGCCAGCAGCTCCCGGACAACCAGCACAGATACGCAGTATTTT. Drawing the rest from reference TRBV5-1 and TRBJ2-3, the complete variable domain is KAGVTQTPRYLIKTRGQQVTLSCSPISGHRSVSWYQQTPGQGLQFLFEYFSETQRNKGNFPGRFSGRQFSNSRSEMNVSTLELGDSALYLCASSSRTTSTDTQYFGPGTRLTVL.

The CDR3 loop reads CASSEAQAGGTDTQYF. CDR3 in DNA: TGTGCCAGCAGTGAAGCGCAGGCGGGGGGCACAGATACGCAGTATTTT. V usage is TRBV2 and J usage is TRBJ2-3; 7 nucleotides match TRBD2. The J segment lost 1 base and the V segment lost 0 bases, leaving 4 bases of the junction unmatched. The CDR3 is made up of 16 amino acids. CDR1 is SNHLY, CDR2 FYNNEI, per germline.

V is TRBV6-5 and J is TRBJ2-5; TRBD1 matches 12 bases. In germline, CDR1 is MNHEY, CDR2 SVGAGI. V lost 8 bases and J lost 6; bases outside the gene matches: 10. CDR3 length: 15 amino acids. The CDR3 DNA reads as TGTGCCAGCGTTTTTTCCGGGACAGGGGGCAAGACCCAGTACTTC. Translating gives CASVFSGTGGKTQYF.

The table lists this clone with a few counts. The same CDR3 also results from other DNA sequences found in this sample. V gene TRBV18 combines with J gene TRBJ2-7; 7 positions match TRBD1. V was pared by 3 bases and J by 4 bases, with 0 bases of the junction left unmatched. Germline V CDR1 and CDR2: KGHSH, LQKENI. The CDR3 runs to 12 residues. CDR3 residues: CASSPDRYEQYF. For the CDR3, the DNA is TGTGCCAGCTCACCGGACAGGTACGAGCAGTACTTC.

This clone has a single count. V usage is TRBV30 and J usage is TRBJ2-5; D possibly corresponds to TRBD2 (5 bases). The CDR3 is 14 residues long. The V and J ends lost 5 bases and 2 bases respectively, with 15 bases between them. Germline lookup yields CDR1 GTSNPN and CDR2 SVGIG (reference sequence). In nucleotides, the CDR3 is TGTGCCTGGGCAGCGAATTTAGCGCAAGAGACCCAGTACTTC. It specifies CAWAANLAQETQYF. Full variable domain (outside the CDR3, taken from reference TRBV30 and TRBJ2-5): SQTIHQWPATLVQPVGSPLSLECTVEGTSNPNLYWYRQAAGRGLQLLFYSVGIGQISSEVPQNLSASRPQDRQFILSSKKLLLSDSGFYLCAWAANLAQETQYFGPGTRLLVL.

CDR3 residues: CASSLGGGGEAFF. The CDR3 DNA reads TGTGCCAGCAGCTTAGGAGGAGGCGGTGAAGCTTTCTTT. The rearrangement links TRBV11-3 to TRBJ1-1; D gene unclear. This CDR3 spans 13 amino acids. The V gene lost 1 base and the J gene lost 7 bases, with 10 bases spanning the gap. Germline V gene lookup returns CDR1 SGHNT and CDR2 YENEEA.

This sequence joins TRBV19 and TRBJ2-7, with D maybe TRBD2 (6 bases). Trimming cost V 5 bases and J 5 bases, with 13 bases left between them. The CDR3 is made up of 13 amino acids. The V gene's germline CDR1 is LNHDA and CDR2 SQIVND (reference sequence). The CDR3 DNA reads TGTGCCAGTAGTGGGAGGTCGGCCGACGAGCAGTACTTC. Translating gives CASSGRSADEQYF.

This sequence joins TRBV9 and TRBJ2-1; 8 bases fit TRBD1. With V trimmed by 4 bases and J by 3 bases, 6 bases remained unmatched. The CDR3 covers 15 residues. Per the germline V gene, CDR1 is SGDLS and CDR2 is YYNGEE. The CDR3 loop is CASSFAGTGYNEQFF. The CDR3 bases are TGTGCCAGCAGCTTCGCAGGGACAGGCTACAATGAGCAGTTCTTC.

This chain joins TRBV11-1 and TRBJ2-1; D uncertain. The length of the CDR3 is 12 residues. Trimming took 3 bases from V and 4 from J, leaving 4 bases between them. Germline-derived CDR1 and CDR2 are SGHAT and FQDESV (reference sequence). CDR3 protein: CASSFSYNEQFF. The CDR3 bases are TGTGCCAGCAGCTTTTCGTACAATGAGCAGTTCTTC. Full variable domain (outside the CDR3, taken from reference TRBV11-1 and TRBJ2-1): EAEVAQSPRYKITEKSQAVAFWCDPISGHATLYWYRQILGQGPELLVQFQDESVVDDSQLPKDRFSAERLKGVDSTLKIQPAELGDSAMYLCASSFSYNEQFFGPGTRLTVL.

The rearrangement uses TRBV6-2 or TRBV6-3 and TRBJ2-7; 8 bases line up with TRBD1. Trimming took 5 bases from V and 1 from J; bases not matched to a gene: 19. This CDR3 is 19 amino acids long. Germline values: CDR1 MNHEY, CDR2 SVGEGT. CDR3 in DNA: TGTGCCAGCAGTCACCGTGGACAGGGTAAAAGTAGAGGGTCCTACGAGCAGTACTTC. This translates into CASSHRGQGKSRGSYEQYF.

V gene TRBV10-3 combines with J gene TRBJ1-2, with 10 bases matching TRBD1. Germline V CDR1 and CDR2: ENHRY, SYGVKD. V shed 0 bases, J shed 8 bases, and the junction held 6 bases outside the gene matches. The CDR3 totals 15 residues. The CDR3 DNA is TGTGCCATCAGTGAGTCGGAAGGACAGGGGGTCGGCTACACCTTC. Its protein product is CAISESEGQGVGYTF.

The chain combines TRBV7-2 with TRBJ2-7; 8 bases map to TRBD1. From germline, CDR1 is SGHTA and CDR2 FQGNSA. With V trimmed by 5 bases and J by 2 bases, 8 bases remained unmatched. The CDR3 spans 15 residues. The DNA of the CDR3 is TGTGCCAGCAGCCGTGGCACAGGGGGGACCTACGAGCAGTACTTC. The encoded protein is CASSRGTGGTYEQYF. The variable domain in full, completed from reference TRBV7-2 and TRBJ2-7, reads GAGVSQSPSNKVTEKGKDVELRCDPISGHTALYWYRQSLGQGLEFLIYFQGNSAPDKSGLPSDRFSAERTGGSVSTLTIQRTQQEDSAVYLCASSRGTGGTYEQYFGPGTRLTVT.

The chain is built from TRBV3-1 (or the pseudogene TRBV3-2) and TRBJ2-1, with 10 nucleotides matching TRBD2. The CDR3 is 14 amino acids. The trim removed 4 bases at V and 6 bases at J, leaving 3 bases unmatched. CDR1 and CDR2 from the germline V gene are LGHDT and YNNKEL (reference sequence). CDR3 DNA: TGTGCCAGCAGCCCCCGGACTAGCGGCAATGAGCAGTTCTTC. It encodes CASSPRTSGNEQFF.

J is TRBJ1-4 and V is TRBV7-2; TRBD1 matches at 7 bases. The V and J ends lost 4 bases and 7 bases, in that order; junction bases with no gene match: 6. The CDR3 has 14 residues. The germline V gene has CDR1 SGHTA and CDR2 FQGNSA. The CDR3 loop reads CASSSDRVGEKLFF. As DNA, the CDR3 is TGTGCCAGCAGCTCCGACAGGGTGGGTGAAAAACTGTTTTTT.

To note about this clone: In the same sample, other DNA sequences code for this CDR3. The V call is TRBV7-3, the J call TRBJ2-1, with 10 bases identical to TRBD2. Germline V gene sequence: CDR1 SGHTA, CDR2 FQGTGA. V shed 4 bases and J 4 bases; nucleotides not matched to a gene: 1. This CDR3 spans 14 amino acids. In nucleotides, the CDR3 is TGTGCCAGCAGCTCGGGACTAGCGTACAATGAGCAGTTCTTC. Translating it yields CASSSGLAYNEQFF.

This rearrangement joins TRBV5-1 to TRBJ2-7; no clear D. The germline gives CDR1 SGHRS, CDR2 YFSETQ. With 0 bases removed from V and 0 bases from J, the gap between germline ends came to 4 bases. The CDR3 length is 13 residues. The CDR3 sequence: CASSLDGSYEQYF. CDR3 nucleotide sequence: TGCGCCAGCAGCTTGGACGGCTCCTACGAGCAGTACTTC.

The chain recombines TRBV25-1 with TRBJ1-6; 8 bases fit TRBD1. Trimming took 7 bases from V and 8 from J; bases not matched to a gene: 4. This CDR3 spans 13 amino acids. Germline loops: CDR1 MGHDK, CDR2 SYGVNS. CDR3 amino acids: CASKDRDYSPLHF. The DNA of the CDR3 is TGTGCCAGCAAGGACAGGGACTATTCACCCCTCCACTTT.